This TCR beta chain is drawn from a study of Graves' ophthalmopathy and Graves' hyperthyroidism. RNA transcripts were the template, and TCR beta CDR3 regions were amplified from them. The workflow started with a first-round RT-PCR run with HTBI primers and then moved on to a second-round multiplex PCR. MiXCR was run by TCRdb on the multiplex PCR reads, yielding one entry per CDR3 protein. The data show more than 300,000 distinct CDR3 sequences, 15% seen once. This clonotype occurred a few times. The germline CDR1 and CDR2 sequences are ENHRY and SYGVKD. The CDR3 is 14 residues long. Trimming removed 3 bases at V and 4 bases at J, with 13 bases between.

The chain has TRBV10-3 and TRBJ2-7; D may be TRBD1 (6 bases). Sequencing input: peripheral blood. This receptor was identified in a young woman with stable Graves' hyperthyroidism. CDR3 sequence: CAISDSGEGYEQYF. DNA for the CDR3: TGTGCCATCAGTGACTCAGGGGAAGGATACGAGCAGTACTTC.